The subject of this entry is one T cell receptor beta chain. TCRdb's table, derived via immunoSEQ multiplex PCR, lists solely in-frame clones and lacks some. The profile shows 90,000 or so clones, around 86% of them singletons. The record originates from a study of blood T cell repertoires in COVID-19. Across the whole study: There were acute and convalescent COVID-19 samples, and they came from the United States, Italy and Spain.

The CDR3 spans 14 residues. Germline assignment: CDR1 SGDLS and CDR2 YYNGEE. V lost 0 bases and J lost 5, with 8 bases in between. This clonotype originated in a man aged 55 to 70 with acute or convalescent COVID-19. Input material: peripheral blood. This chain links TRBV9 with TRBJ2-2; D might be TRBD2 (5 bases). The CDR3 nucleotides are TGTGCCAGCAGCGTAGGCCTAGCAACCGGGGAGCTGTTTTTT. As protein: CASSVGLATGELFF.